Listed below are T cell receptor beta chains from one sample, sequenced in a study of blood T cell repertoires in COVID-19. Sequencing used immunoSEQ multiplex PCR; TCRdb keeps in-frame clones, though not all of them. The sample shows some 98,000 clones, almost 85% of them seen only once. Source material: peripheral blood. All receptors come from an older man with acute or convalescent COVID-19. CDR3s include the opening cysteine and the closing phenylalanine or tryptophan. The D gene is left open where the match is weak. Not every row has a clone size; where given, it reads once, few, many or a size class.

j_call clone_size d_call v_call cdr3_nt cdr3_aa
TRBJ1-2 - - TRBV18 TGTGCCAGCTCACCTACTGACAGGCCTTCCAATGGCTACACCTTC CASSPTDRPSNGYTF
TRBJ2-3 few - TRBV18 TGTGCCAGCTCACGAGGGACTAGCACAGATACGCAGTATTTT CASSRGTSTDTQYF
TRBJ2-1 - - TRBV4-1 TGCGCCAGCAGCCAGGAAGGGACTCGCTACAATGAGCAGTTCTTC CASSQEGTRYNEQFF
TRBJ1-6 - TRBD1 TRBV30 TGTGCCTGGAGTCGGGACAGACTAAATTCACCCCTCCACTTT CAWSRDRLNSPLHF
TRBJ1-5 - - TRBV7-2 TGTGCCAGCAGCCCCGAGGGAGGGGTTGTGAATCAGCCCCAGCATTTT CASSPEGGVVNQPQHF
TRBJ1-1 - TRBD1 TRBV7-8 TGTGCCAGCAGCTGGGGACAGGGAGGGACTGAAGCTTTCTTT CASSWGQGGTEAFF
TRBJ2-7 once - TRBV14 TGTGCCAGCAGCCAAGATCCTGAGGGAATCAGGGAGCAGTACTTC CASSQDPEGIREQYF
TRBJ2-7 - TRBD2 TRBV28 TGTGCCAGCCGATCCGGGACTAGCGGGAGTCACGAGCAGTACTTC CASRSGTSGSHEQYF
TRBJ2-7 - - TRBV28 TGTGCCAGCAGTTCCCGCCGTGACTGGCAGAGCTCCTACGAGCAGTACTTC CASSSRRDWQSSYEQYF
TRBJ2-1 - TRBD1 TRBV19 TGTGCCAGTAGCAACCAGGGACAGGGAATTGGATCCAATGAGCAGTTCTTC CASSNQGQGIGSNEQFF
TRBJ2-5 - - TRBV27 TGTGCCAGCAGTCTCTTCCCCGACAGGCGGAACGAGACCCAGTACTTC CASSLFPDRRNETQYF
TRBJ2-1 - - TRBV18 TGTGCCAGCTCACCCGGATCTAGCAACAATGAGCAGTTCTTC CASSPGSSNNEQFF
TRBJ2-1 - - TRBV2 TGTGCCAGAGGGCGGGATGAGCAGTTCTTC CARGRDEQFF
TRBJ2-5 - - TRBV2 TGTGCCAGCAGTCCCTTGGGGGGTGGAGAGACCCAGTACTTC CASSPLGGGETQYF
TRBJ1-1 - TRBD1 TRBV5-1 TGCGCCAGCAGCGGGAGACAGGGAGGATTTATTGTGGACACTGAAGCTTTCTTT CASSGRQGGFIVDTEAFF
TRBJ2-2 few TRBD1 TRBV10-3 TGTGCCATCAGTGGGGACAGGGGGCGAAGCGGGGAGCTGTTTTTT CAISGDRGRSGELFF
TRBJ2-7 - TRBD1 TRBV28 TGTGCCAGCAGCCCTTGGACAGGGCCGGGCTCCTACGAGCAGTACTTC CASSPWTGPGSYEQYF
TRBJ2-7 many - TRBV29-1 TGCAGCGTTGAAGGAGGGGGGACAGACCCATACGAGCAGTACTTC CSVEGGGTDPYEQYF
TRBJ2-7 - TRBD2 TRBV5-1 TGCGCCAGCAGCTTGGAGTCTAGCGGGTCCTACGAGCAGTACTTC CASSLESSGSYEQYF
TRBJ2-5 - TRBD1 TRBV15 TGTGCCACCAGCAGACCGGACAGGGCCCGCGAGACCCAGTACTTC CATSRPDRARETQYF
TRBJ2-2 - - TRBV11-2 TGTGCCAGCAGCTTACGTCCGGTCGTGACGAACACCGGGGAGCTGTTTTTT CASSLRPVVTNTGELFF
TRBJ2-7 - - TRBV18 TGTGCCAGCTCACCACGCCAGGGGCACGAGCAGTACTTC CASSPRQGHEQYF